Sequencing of this TCR beta chain was carried out in a study of blood T cell repertoires in COVID-19. Per the authors' pipeline: Nucleated cell number was recorded as an estimate derived from reference gene primer amplification. The table came from immunoSEQ multiplex PCR; TCRdb's copy has only in-frame clones and leaves some out. The V and J calls and the clone size are those of that table, but D and trimming were determined from the DNA. Among under 200,000 clones, roughly 84% were seen once, and the ten largest hold about 14%. This CDR3 region has 14 residues. Germline CDR1 reads MNHEY; CDR2 reads SVGAGI. The V gene lost 2 bases and the J gene lost 1 base, with 6 bases spanning the gap.

The sample was peripheral blood. The sequence derives from a woman in her 70s with COVID-19, enrolled during active disease. The chain joins TRBV6-5 to TRBJ1-5; D possibly corresponds to TRBD1 (5 bases). In DNA form, the CDR3 reads TGTGCCAGCAGTTACGCAGGGAGCAATCAGCCCCAGCATTTT. Translated, it gives CASSYAGSNQPQHF.